Below are 15 T cell receptor beta chains sequenced from a single sample in a study of OX40 agonist ivuxolimab in advanced cancers. Here immunoSEQ multiplex PCR was the method, and the copy in TCRdb shows in-frame clones only, minus some. Of just under 60,000 clones listed, around 93% are singletons. Sequencing was performed on CD4+ or CD8+ T cells sorted from blood, taken in a trial of the OX40 agonist ivuxolimab. The receptors stem from an adult with an advanced solid tumor such as melanoma, head and neck, liver or kidney cancer.

The chain has TRBV6-6 and TRBJ2-5, with D hard to call. CDR1 and CDR2 from the germline V gene are MNHNY and SVGAGI (reference sequence). The germline V and J ends were trimmed by 7 bases and 1 base, with 7 bases remaining between them. The CDR3 is 12 residues long. CDR3 sequence reads: CASTLTQETQYF. For the CDR3, the DNA is TGTGCCAGCACCCTGACCCAAGAGACCCAGTACTTC.

The gene calls are TRBV7-8 and TRBJ2-5; D gene ambiguous. The CDR3 is made up of 13 amino acids. V was clipped by 1 base and J by 2 bases, with 5 bases between them. Germline CDR1 reads SGHVS; CDR2 reads FQNEAQ. The CDR3 region is CASSLVVQETQYF. In DNA form, the CDR3 reads TGTGCCAGCAGCTTAGTGGTACAAGAGACCCAGTACTTC. Complete variable domain (other parts from reference TRBV7-8 and TRBJ2-5): GAGVSQSPRYKVAKRGQDVALRCDPISGHVSLFWYQQALGQGPEFLTYFQNEAQLDKSGLPSDRFFAERPEGSVSTLKIQRTQQEDSAVYLCASSLVVQETQYFGPGTRLLVL.

The CDR3 protein is CASSFTLGPETQYF. CDR3 in DNA: TGTGCCAGCAGCTTCACCCTAGGCCCAGAGACCCAGTACTTC. V gene TRBV7-2 combines with J gene TRBJ2-5; D is unclear. The CDR3 is made up of 14 amino acids. Germline lookup yields CDR1 SGHTA and CDR2 FQGNSA. V was shortened by 3 bases and J by 4 bases, with 12 bases between the two germline ends.

The V and J genes are TRBV7-8 and TRBJ1-5, with 9 nucleotides matching TRBD1. This CDR3 is built from 16 residues. V lost 3 bases to trimming and J lost 5 bases; unmatched junction nucleotides: 8. Germline loops: CDR1 SGHVS, CDR2 FQNEAQ. For the CDR3, the DNA is TGTGCCAGCAGCTTTAAACGGGACAGGGCTGATCAGCCCCAGCATTTT. Translated: CASSFKRDRADQPQHF.

The V gene is TRBV29-1, the J gene TRBJ2-3; 13 bases are a match to TRBD2. There are 15 residues in the CDR3. V was clipped by 6 bases and J by 2 bases; unmatched bases: 5. Germline assignment: CDR1 SQVTM and CDR2 ANQGSEA. The CDR3 protein is CSVGGLAGYTDTQYF. The CDR3 DNA reads as TGCAGCGTGGGGGGACTAGCGGGGTACACAGATACGCAGTATTTT.

This chain joins TRBV4-3 and TRBJ2-3; 9 bases map to TRBD2. CDR3 length: 16 amino acids. V gave up 4 bases and J gave up 1 base; unmatched junction bases: 6. CDR1 and CDR2 from the germline V gene are LGHNA and YSLEER. This chain's CDR3 is CASSPAAGGGTDTQYF. In nucleotides, the CDR3 is TGCGCCAGCAGCCCCGCGGCGGGAGGGGGCACAGATACGCAGTATTTT.

The chain carries TRBV27 and TRBJ2-7; D unresolved. Germline V CDR1 and CDR2: MNHEY, SMNVEV (reference sequence). V lost 5 bases to trimming and J lost 1 base, with 6 bases between them. The length of the CDR3 is 12 residues. The CDR3 region is CASSPPSYEQYF. CDR3 nucleotides: TGTGCCAGCAGTCCACCGTCCTACGAGCAGTACTTC.

The chain uses TRBV28 and TRBJ2-1; 7 nucleotides align to TRBD2. V trimming: 5 bases; J trimming: 2 bases; junction bases outside the gene matches: 9. Per germline, CDR1 MDHEN and CDR2 SYDVKM. This CDR3 spans 16 amino acids. This CDR3 is CASSPTSAPPYNEQFF. As DNA, the CDR3 is TGTGCCAGCAGTCCAACTAGCGCCCCCCCCTACAATGAGCAGTTCTTC.

This clone was seen a single time. This chain connects TRBV7-9 to TRBJ2-7, with D possibly TRBD2 on 5 matching bases. The length of the CDR3 is 13 residues. CDR1 and CDR2 from the germline V gene are SEHNR and FQNEAQ (reference sequence). Deletions cut 6 bases from V and 2 bases from J, with 11 bases between. This CDR3 reads CASSKGLPYEQYF. The CDR3 DNA is TGTGCCAGCAGTAAAGGACTCCCCTACGAGCAGTACTTC.

V is TRBV7-9 and J is TRBJ2-1, with D possibly TRBD2 on 5 matching bases. Trimming stripped 6 bases from V and 3 bases from J, with 21 bases between. Germline lookup yields CDR1 SEHNR and CDR2 FQNEAQ (reference sequence). The CDR3 has 17 residues. In DNA form, the CDR3 reads TGTGCCAGCAGTCCTCAAAGGACTGGGCGGCACTACAATGAGCAGTTCTTC. The encoded protein is CASSPQRTGRHYNEQFF.

V and J are TRBV7-8 and TRBJ2-7; 10 bases match TRBD2. The germline V gene encodes CDR1 SGHVS and CDR2 FQNEAQ. J gave up 2 bases and V 1 base, and 5 bases lay outside the gene matches. The CDR3 covers 16 residues. CDR3 protein: CASSLDRAGGPYEQYF. For the CDR3, the DNA is TGTGCCAGCAGCTTAGATCGAGCGGGAGGGCCCTACGAGCAGTACTTC.

The gene calls are TRBV5-5 and TRBJ2-3; 7 nucleotides line up with TRBD2. CDR1 is SGHKS and CDR2 is YYEKEE in the germline V gene (reference sequence). The CDR3 sequence is 15 residues long. Trimming at V came to 0 bases and at J to 5 bases, leaving 6 bases not matched to a gene. Here the CDR3 reads CASSLGREPLDTQYF. CDR3 nucleotides: TGTGCCAGCAGCTTGGGGCGGGAGCCCTTAGATACGCAGTATTTT. The variable domain in full, with the rest retrieved from reference TRBV5-5 and TRBJ2-3, is DAGVTQSPTHLIKTRGQQVTLRCSPISGHKSVSWYQQVLGQGPQFIFQYYEKEERGRGNFPDRFSARQFPNYSSELNVNALLLGDSALYLCASSLGREPLDTQYFGPGTRLTVL.

The DNA of the CDR3 is TGTGCCATCAGTCCGACGACGGGGGGGCCCTACGAGCAGTACTTC. This codes for CAISPTTGGPYEQYF. The chain recombines TRBV10-3 with TRBJ2-7; 8 bases fit TRBD2. V lost 5 bases and J lost 2; bases outside the gene matches: 8. The CDR3 extends over 15 amino acids. Germline values: CDR1 ENHRY, CDR2 SYGVKD.

The CDR3 loop reads CATKAGFRNNEQFF. CDR3 sequence (DNA): TGTGCCACAAAGGCAGGGTTCAGGAACAATGAGCAGTTCTTC. J is TRBJ2-1 and V is TRBV6-5, with D perhaps TRBD1 (5 bases). V lost 10 bases and J lost 5, with 18 bases in between. CDR1 MNHEY and CDR2 SVGAGI come from the germline V gene. The CDR3 contains 14 residues.

The gene calls are TRBV28 and TRBJ2-2; D is undetermined. Germline V lookup: CDR1 MDHEN, CDR2 SYDVKM. The V end was cut by 6 bases, the J end by 7 bases, with 12 bases between. The CDR3 is made up of 13 amino acids. The CDR3 loop reads CASSLAYGGELFF. The CDR3 coding sequence is TGTGCCAGCAGCCTTGCTTATGGCGGGGAGCTGTTTTTT.